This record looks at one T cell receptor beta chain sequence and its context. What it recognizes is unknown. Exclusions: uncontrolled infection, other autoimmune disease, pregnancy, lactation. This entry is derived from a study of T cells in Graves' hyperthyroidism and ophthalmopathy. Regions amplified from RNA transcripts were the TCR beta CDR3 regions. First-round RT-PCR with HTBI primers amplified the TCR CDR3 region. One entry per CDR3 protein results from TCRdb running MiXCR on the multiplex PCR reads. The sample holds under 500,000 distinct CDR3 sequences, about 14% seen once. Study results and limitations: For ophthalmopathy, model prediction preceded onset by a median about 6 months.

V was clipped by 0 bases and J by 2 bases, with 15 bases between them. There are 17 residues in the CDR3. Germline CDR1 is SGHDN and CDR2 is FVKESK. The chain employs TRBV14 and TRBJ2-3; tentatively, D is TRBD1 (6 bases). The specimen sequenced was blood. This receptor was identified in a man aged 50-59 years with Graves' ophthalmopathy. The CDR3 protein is CASSQDKGVLYTDTQYF. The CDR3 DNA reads TGTGCCAGCAGCCAAGATAAGGGGGTCCTTTACACAGATACGCAGTATTTT.